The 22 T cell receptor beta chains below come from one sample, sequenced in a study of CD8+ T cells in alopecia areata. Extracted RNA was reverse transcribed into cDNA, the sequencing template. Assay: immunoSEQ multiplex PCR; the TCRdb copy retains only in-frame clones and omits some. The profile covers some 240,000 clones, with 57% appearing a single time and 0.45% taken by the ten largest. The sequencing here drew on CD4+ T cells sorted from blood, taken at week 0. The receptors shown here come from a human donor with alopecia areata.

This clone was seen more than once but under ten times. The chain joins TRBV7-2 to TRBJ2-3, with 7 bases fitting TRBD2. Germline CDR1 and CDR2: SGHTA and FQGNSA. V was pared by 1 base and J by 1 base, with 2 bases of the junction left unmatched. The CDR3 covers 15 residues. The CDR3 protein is CASSLVLARTDTQYF. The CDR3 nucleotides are TGTGCCAGCAGCTTAGTACTAGCGCGCACAGATACGCAGTATTTT.

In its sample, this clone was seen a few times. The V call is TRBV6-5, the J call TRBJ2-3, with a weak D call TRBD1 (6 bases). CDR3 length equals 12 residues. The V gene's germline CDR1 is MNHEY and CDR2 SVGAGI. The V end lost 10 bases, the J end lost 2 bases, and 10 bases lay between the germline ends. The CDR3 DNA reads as TGTGCCACCGGACAGACCACAGATACGCAGTATTTT. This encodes CATGQTTDTQYF.

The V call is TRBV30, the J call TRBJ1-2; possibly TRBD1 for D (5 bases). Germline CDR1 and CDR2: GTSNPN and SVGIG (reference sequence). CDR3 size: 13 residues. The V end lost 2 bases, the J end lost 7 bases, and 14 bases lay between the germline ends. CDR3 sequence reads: CAWSPLGGAGYTF. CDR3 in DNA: TGTGCCTGGAGTCCCCTCGGGGGAGCTGGCTACACCTTC.

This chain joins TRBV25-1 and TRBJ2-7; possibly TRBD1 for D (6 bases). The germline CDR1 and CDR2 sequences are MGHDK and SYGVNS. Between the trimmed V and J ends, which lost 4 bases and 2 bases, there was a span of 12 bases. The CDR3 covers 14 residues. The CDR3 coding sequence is TGTGCCAGCAGTGGCTACAGGGTGCCCTACGAGCAGTACTTC. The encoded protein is CASSGYRVPYEQYF.

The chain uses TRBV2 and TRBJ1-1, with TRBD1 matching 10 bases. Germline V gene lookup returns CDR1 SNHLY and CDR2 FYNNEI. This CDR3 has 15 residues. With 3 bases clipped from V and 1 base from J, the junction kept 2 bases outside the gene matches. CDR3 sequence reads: CASSERQGANTEAFF. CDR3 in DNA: TGTGCCAGCAGTGAGAGACAGGGGGCGAACACTGAAGCTTTCTTT.

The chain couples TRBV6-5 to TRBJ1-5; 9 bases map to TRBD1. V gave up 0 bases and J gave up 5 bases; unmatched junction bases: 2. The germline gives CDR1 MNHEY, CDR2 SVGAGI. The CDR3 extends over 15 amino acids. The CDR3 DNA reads TGTGCCAGCAGTTACTCTAGGACAGGGGATCAGCCCCAGCATTTT. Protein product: CASSYSRTGDQPQHF.

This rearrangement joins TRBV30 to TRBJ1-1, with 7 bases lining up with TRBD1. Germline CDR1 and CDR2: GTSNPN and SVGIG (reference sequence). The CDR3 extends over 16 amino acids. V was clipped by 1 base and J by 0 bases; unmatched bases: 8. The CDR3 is CAWSARRDSMNTEAFF. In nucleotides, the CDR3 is TGTGCCTGGAGTGCCCGCCGGGACAGCATGAACACTGAAGCTTTCTTT.

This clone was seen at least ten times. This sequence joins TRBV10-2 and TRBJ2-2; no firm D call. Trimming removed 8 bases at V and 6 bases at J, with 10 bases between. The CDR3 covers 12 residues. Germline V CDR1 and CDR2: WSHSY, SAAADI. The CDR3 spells CASWSDSGELFF. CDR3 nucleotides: TGCGCCAGCTGGTCAGATTCCGGGGAGCTGTTTTTT.

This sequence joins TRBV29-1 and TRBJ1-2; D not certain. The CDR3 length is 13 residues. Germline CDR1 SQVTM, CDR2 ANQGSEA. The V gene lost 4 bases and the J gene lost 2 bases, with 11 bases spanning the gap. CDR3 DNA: TGCAGCGTTGTCCTAGTAGCCAACTATGGCTACACCTTC. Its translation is CSVVLVANYGYTF.

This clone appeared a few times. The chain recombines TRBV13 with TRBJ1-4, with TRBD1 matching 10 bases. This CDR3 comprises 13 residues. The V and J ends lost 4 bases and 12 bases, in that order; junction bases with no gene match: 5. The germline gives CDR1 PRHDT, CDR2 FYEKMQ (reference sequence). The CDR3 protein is CASSSRQGAELFF. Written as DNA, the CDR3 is TGTGCCAGCAGCTCGAGACAGGGGGCGGAACTGTTTTTT.

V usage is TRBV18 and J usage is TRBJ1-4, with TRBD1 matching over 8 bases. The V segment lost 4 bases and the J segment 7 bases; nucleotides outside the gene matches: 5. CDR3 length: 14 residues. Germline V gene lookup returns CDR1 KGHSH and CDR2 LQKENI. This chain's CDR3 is CASSHGTGREKLFF. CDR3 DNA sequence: TGTGCCAGCTCACACGGGACAGGACGTGAAAAACTGTTTTTT.

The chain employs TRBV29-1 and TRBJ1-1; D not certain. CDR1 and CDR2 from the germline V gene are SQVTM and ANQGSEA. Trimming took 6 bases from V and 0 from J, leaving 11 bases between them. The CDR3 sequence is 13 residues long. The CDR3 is CSVTPLVNTEAFF. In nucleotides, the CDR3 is TGCAGCGTGACACCCCTCGTGAACACTGAAGCTTTCTTT.

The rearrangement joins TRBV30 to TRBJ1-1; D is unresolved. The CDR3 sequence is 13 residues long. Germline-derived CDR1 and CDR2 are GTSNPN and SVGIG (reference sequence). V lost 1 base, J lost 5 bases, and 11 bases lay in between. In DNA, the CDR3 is TGTGCCTGGAGTGAGGAAGGTTTTACTGAAGCTTTCTTT. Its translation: CAWSEEGFTEAFF. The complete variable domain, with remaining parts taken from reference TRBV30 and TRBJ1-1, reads SQTIHQWPATLVQPVGSPLSLECTVEGTSNPNLYWYRQAAGRGLQLLFYSVGIGQISSEVPQNLSASRPQDRQFILSSKKLLLSDSGFYLCAWSEEGFTEAFFGQGTRLTVV.

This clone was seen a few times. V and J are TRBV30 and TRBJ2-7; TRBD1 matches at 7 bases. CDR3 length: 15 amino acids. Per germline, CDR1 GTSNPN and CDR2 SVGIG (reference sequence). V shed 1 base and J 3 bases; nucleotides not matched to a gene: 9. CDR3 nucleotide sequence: TGTGCCTGGAGTGCGCAGGACAGGCTGGGCTACGAGCAGTACTTC. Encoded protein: CAWSAQDRLGYEQYF.

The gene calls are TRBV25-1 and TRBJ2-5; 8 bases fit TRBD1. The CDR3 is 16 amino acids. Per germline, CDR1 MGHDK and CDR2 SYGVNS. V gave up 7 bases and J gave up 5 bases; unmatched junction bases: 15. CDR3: CASTPPRQGRRETQYF. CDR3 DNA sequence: TGTGCCAGCACTCCACCACGACAGGGGAGACGCGAGACCCAGTACTTC.

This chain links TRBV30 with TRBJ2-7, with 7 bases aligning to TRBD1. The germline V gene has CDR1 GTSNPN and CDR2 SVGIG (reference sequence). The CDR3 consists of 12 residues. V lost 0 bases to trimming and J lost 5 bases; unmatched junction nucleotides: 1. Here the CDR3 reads CAWSVGGHEQYF. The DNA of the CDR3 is TGTGCCTGGAGTGTAGGGGGCCACGAGCAGTACTTC.

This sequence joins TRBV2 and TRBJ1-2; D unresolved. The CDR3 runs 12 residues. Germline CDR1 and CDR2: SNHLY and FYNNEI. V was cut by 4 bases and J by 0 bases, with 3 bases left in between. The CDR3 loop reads CASSGSNYGYTF. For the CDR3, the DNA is TGTGCCAGCAGTGGATCTAACTATGGCTACACCTTC.

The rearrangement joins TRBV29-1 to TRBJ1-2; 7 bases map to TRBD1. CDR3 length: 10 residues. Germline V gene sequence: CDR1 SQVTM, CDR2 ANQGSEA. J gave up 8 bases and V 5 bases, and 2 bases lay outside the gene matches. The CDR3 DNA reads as TGCAGCGTTATAGGGGGCGGCTACACCTTC. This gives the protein CSVIGGGYTF.

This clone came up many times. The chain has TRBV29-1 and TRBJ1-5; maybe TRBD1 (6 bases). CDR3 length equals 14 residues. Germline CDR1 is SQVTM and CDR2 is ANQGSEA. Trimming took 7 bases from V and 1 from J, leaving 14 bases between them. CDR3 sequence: CSASGGRSNQPQHF. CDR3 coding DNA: TGCAGCGCCTCGGGGGGCAGAAGCAATCAGCCCCAGCATTTT.

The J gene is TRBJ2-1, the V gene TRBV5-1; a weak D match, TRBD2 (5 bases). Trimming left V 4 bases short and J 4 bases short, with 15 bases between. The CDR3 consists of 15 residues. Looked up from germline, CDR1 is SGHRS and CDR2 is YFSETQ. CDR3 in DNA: TGCGCCAGCAGCCTCAGCGGTAACCCTTACAATGAGCAGTTCTTC. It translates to CASSLSGNPYNEQFF. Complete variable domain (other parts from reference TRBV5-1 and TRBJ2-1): KAGVTQTPRYLIKTRGQQVTLSCSPISGHRSVSWYQQTPGQGLQFLFEYFSETQRNKGNFPGRFSGRQFSNSRSEMNVSTLELGDSALYLCASSLSGNPYNEQFFGPGTRLTVL.

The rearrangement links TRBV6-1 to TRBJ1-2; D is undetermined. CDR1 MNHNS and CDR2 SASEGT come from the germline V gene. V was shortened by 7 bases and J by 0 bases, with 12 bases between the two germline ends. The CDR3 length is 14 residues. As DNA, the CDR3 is TGTGCCAGCATTACTCGGGCCTCTAACTATGGCTACACCTTC. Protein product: CASITRASNYGYTF.

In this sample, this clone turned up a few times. The CDR3 protein is CASRQTGSTDTQYF. In nucleotides, the CDR3 is TGTGCCAGCAGGCAGACAGGGAGCACAGATACGCAGTATTTT. This chain connects TRBV6-5 to TRBJ2-3, with 7 bases aligning to TRBD1. This CDR3 is built from 14 residues. CDR1 and CDR2 (germline): MNHEY, SVGAGI. Unmatched junction bases numbered 3, after V lost 6 bases and J lost 0 bases.